This T cell receptor (beta chain) was found in a study of blood T cell repertoires in COVID-19. Study background: The United States, Italy and Spain were the sources of the acute and convalescent COVID-19 samples. PBMCs, B-cell-depleted T cells, or T cells were the source of the cDNA or gDNA that made up the material.

In the authors' workflow: For nucleated cells, counts were estimated from reference gene primer amplification. Libraries were prepared by immunoSEQ multiplex PCR; TCRdb keeps only in-frame clonotypes and omits some of them. D and trimming were read from the DNA, whereas the V and J calls and clone size are those reported in that table. The data contain some 200,000 clones, around 84% of them seen just once; the ten biggest clones take up approximately 6%. CDR1 and CDR2 (germline): MGHRA, YSYEKL. The CDR3 is 14 residues long. The ends lost 4 bases at V and 8 bases at J; junction bases unmatched: 5. The source of this sequence is an elderly man with acute or convalescent COVID-19. The V gene is TRBV4-1, the J gene TRBJ1-2, with TRBD1 matching 12 bases. Sequencing was done on a sample of peripheral blood. Here the CDR3 DNA reads TGCGCCAGCAGCCTCGGGGACAGGGGGCTGGGCTACACCTTC. This gives the protein CASSLGDRGLGYTF.